The rows below give T cell receptor beta chains drawn from one sample of a study of cytomegalovirus exposure and HLA in healthy donors. Data came from immunoSEQ multiplex PCR; TCRdb stores just in-frame clones and leaves some out. The table has some 75,000 clones, around 81% seen once. Sequencing was done on a sample of PBMCs. These receptors were collected from a man between 18 and 29 years old in good health and CMV-seropositive. Each CDR3 is given with its conserved first and last residue. The D gene is left open where the match is weak. Clone size appears in some rows only: once, few, many, or a class for an expanded clone.

d_call j_call v_call clone_size cdr3_aa cdr3_nt
- TRBJ2-2 TRBV7-7 - CASSLVSTGELFF TGTGCTAGCAGCTTAGTGAGCACCGGGGAGCTGTTTTTT
TRBD2 TRBJ2-1 TRBV11-2 - CASSAGTSGRFENEQFF TGTGCCAGCAGCGCCGGGACTAGCGGGAGATTTGAAAATGAGCAGTTCTTC
TRBD1 TRBJ2-7 TRBV2 - CASSVRGPEQYF TGTGCCAGCAGTGTCAGGGGGCCCGAGCAGTACTTC
- TRBJ1-1 TRBV29-1 - CSVRTLEGGTEAFF TGCAGCGTTCGAACTCTTGAGGGAGGGACTGAAGCTTTCTTT
TRBD1 TRBJ1-2 TRBV5-4 - CASSLGGTATNYGYTF TGTGCCAGCAGCTTGGGTGGGACAGCGACTAACTATGGCTACACCTTC
- TRBJ2-7 TRBV7-8 - CASSPSREQYF TGTGCCAGCAGTCCATCTCGGGAGCAGTACTTC
TRBD2 TRBJ2-3 TRBV4-1 few CASSQEASGRNTQYF TGCGCCAGCAGCCAAGAGGCTAGCGGGAGGAATACGCAGTATTTT
TRBD2 TRBJ2-5 TRBV5-1 few CASSWGFQGGETQYF TGCGCCAGCAGCTGGGGTTTCCAGGGAGGGGAGACCCAGTACTTC
- TRBJ2-7 TRBV7-9 - CASSLQGKAYEQYF TGTGCCAGCAGCCTGCAGGGTAAAGCCTACGAGCAGTACTTC
- TRBJ2-7 TRBV4-1 - CASSQDGIAAGYEQYF TGCGCCAGCAGCCAAGATGGAATAGCGGCGGGCTACGAGCAGTACTTC
TRBD2 TRBJ2-2 TRBV6-5 - CASSYAAGGGTGELFF TGTGCCAGCAGTTACGCAGCGGGAGGGGGGACCGGGGAGCTGTTTTTT
- TRBJ2-5 TRBV25-1 - CASSEGDFGQITQETQYF TGTGCCAGCAGTGAAGGCGATTTTGGGCAGATAACCCAAGAGACCCAGTACTTC
TRBD2 TRBJ2-7 TRBV7-7 - CASSLPIANRLAEGYEQYF TGTGCTAGCAGCTTACCCATAGCTAACAGACTAGCGGAGGGCTACGAGCAGTACTTC
- TRBJ2-7 TRBV6-1 once CASSPSRAEQYF TGTGCCAGCAGCCCCTCGAGGGCCGAGCAGTACTTC
- TRBJ2-7 TRBV6-1 - CASSDPGQSYEQYF TGTGCCAGCAGTGACCCTGGACAGAGCTACGAGCAGTACTTC